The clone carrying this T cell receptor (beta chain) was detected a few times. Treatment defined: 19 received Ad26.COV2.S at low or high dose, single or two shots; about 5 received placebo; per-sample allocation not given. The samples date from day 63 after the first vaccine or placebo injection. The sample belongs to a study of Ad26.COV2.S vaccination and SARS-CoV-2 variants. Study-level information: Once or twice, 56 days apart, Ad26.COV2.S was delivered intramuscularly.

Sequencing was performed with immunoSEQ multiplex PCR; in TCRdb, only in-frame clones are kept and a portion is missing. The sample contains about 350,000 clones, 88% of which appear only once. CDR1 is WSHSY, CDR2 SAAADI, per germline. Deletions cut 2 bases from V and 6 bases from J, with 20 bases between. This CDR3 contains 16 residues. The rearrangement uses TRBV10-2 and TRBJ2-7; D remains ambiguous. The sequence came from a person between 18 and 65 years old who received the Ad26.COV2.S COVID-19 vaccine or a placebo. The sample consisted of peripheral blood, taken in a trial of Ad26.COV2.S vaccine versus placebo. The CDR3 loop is CASSEGALLFVSEQYF. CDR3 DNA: TGCGCCAGCAGTGAGGGAGCCTTATTATTCGTTAGCGAGCAGTACTTC.